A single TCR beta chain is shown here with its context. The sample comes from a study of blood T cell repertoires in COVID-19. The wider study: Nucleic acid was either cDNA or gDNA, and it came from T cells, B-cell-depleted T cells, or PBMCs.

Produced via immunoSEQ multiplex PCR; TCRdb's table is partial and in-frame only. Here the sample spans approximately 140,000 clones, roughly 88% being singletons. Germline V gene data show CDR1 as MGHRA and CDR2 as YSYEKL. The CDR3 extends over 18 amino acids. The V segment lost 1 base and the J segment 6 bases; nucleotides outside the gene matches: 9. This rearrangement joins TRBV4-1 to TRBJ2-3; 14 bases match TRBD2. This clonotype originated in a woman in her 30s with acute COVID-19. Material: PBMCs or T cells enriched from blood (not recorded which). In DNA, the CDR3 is TGCGCCAGCAGCCAAGTGGGACTAGCGGGGGCGGTTCGGGATACGCAGTATTTT. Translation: CASSQVGLAGAVRDTQYF.